The sequence of this T cell receptor beta chain was determined in a study of blood T cell repertoires in COVID-19. In the study overall: Samples came from the United States, Italy and Spain, spanning acute and convalescent COVID-19. PBMCs, B-cell-depleted T cells, or T cells were the source of the cDNA or gDNA that made up the material.

The germline V gene encodes CDR1 SGHKS and CDR2 YYEKEE (reference sequence). The CDR3 covers 16 residues. The germline V and J ends were trimmed by 2 bases and 1 base, with 13 bases remaining between them. Enrolled during active infection, Seattle patients were then followed longitudinally. In its sample, this clone was seen a few times. Per the study methods: Reference gene primers were amplified, and this amplification served to estimate nucleated cell counts. Sequenced by immunoSEQ multiplex PCR; TCRdb stores in-frame clones only, minus some. That table furnishes V, J and clone size, whereas the DNA furnished D and trimming. This table has 45,000 to 55,000 clones, about 79% appearing once.

Sequencing was carried out using peripheral blood. This sequence joins TRBV5-5 and TRBJ2-1; D unclear. The origin of this receptor is a man at least 80 years old with COVID-19, enrolled during active disease. This chain's CDR3 is CASSFLFVGSYNEQFF. In DNA, the CDR3 is TGTGCCAGCAGCTTCCTCTTCGTCGGGTCCTACAATGAGCAGTTCTTC. The whole variable domain, filled in from reference TRBV5-5 and TRBJ2-1, reads DAGVTQSPTHLIKTRGQQVTLRCSPISGHKSVSWYQQVLGQGPQFIFQYYEKEERGRGNFPDRFSARQFPNYSSELNVNALLLGDSALYLCASSFLFVGSYNEQFFGPGTRLTVL.